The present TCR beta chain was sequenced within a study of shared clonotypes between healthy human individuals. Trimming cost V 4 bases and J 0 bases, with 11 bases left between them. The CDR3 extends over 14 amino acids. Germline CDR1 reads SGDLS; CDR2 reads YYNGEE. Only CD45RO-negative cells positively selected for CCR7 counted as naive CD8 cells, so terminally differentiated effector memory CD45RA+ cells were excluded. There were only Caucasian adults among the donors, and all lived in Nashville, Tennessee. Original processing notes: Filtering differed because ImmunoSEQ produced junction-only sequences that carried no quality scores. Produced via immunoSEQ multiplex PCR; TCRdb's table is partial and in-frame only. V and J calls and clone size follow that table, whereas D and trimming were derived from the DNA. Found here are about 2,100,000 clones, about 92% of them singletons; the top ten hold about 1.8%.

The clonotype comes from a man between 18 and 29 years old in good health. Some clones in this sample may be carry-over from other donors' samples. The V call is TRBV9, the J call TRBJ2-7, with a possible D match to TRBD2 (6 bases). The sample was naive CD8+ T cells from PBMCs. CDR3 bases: TGTGCCAGCAGCTCCTGGGACTCCTCCTACGAGCAGTACTTC. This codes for CASSSWDSSYEQYF.